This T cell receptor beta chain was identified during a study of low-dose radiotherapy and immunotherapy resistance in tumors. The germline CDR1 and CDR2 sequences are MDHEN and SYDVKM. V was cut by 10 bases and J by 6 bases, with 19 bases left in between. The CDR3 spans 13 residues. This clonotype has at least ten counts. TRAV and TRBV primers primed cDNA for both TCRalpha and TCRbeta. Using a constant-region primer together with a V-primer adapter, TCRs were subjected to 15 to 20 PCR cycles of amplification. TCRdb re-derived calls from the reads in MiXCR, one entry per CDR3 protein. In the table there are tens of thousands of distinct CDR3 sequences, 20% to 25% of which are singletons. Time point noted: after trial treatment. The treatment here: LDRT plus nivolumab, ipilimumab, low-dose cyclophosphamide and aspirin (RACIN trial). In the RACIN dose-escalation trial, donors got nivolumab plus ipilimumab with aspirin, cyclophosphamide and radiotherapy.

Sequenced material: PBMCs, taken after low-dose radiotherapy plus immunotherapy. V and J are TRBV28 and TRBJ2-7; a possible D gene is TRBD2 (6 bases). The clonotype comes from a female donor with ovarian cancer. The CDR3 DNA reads TGTGCCACCACCCAGGGAGGCGTTTCCGAGCAGTACTTC. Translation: CATTQGGVSEQYF.